A selection of T cell receptor beta chains follows, all from one sample in a study of T cells in Graves' hyperthyroidism and ophthalmopathy. One entry per CDR3 protein, called by TCRdb with MiXCR from the multiplex PCR reads. The top ten clones hold 5% to 7% of a sample with roughly 580,000 distinct CDR3 sequences, 14% of them seen once. The sample comprised blood. The receptor set was obtained from a woman in her 30s with Graves' hyperthyroidism that later progressed to Graves' ophthalmopathy. The CDR3 runs from the conserved cysteine through the conserved F or W.

TRBV3-1 | CASSIRRVGYNSPLHF
TRBV20-1 | CSASRLAGGGETQYF
TRBV28 | CASSFAGMRTEAFF
TRBV27 | CASRGQGLEAFF
TRBV7-9 | CASSPLQGEGQPQHF
TRBV5-1 | CASSSGGFTGELFF
TRBV11-2 | CASSLLGGDTGELFF
TRBV27 | CASSRLGGGGGQETQYF
TRBV7-8 | CASSSRTSGREGDTQYF
TRBV19 | CASSIMGGRNEAFF
TRBV6-2/TRBV6-3 | CASNLGGPLTYEQYF
TRBV7-3 | CASSLGQASPLHF
TRBV5-1 | CASSLRTGRSDYEQYF
TRBV12-3/TRBV12-4 | CASSGGSGTGSYEQYF
TRBV19 | CASIPSHFGTVGNTIYF
TRBV7-3 | CASRQGTSGNNEQFF
TRBV27 | CASRMRGNQPQHF
TRBV19 | CASSLEEGAYEQYF
TRBV12-3/TRBV12-4 | CASSFLTQETQYF
TRBV29-1 | CSVGPGTGANVLTF
TRBV28 | CASSPDGLGNIQYF
TRBV20-1 | CSARRQGSTDTQYF
TRBV29-1 | CSGGEQGIYGYTF
TRBV30 | CAWSPHRPNEQFF
TRBV9 | CASSSTGTSTEQYF
TRBV6-1 | CASSYGSAGGYNEQYF
TRBV7-9 | CASSFPSYEQYF
TRBV28 | CASKAGSTDHTEAFF
TRBV12-5 | CSSGLALTGEEQYF
TRBV14 | CASSVRPGLIQYF
TRBV6-1 | CASSSSDRRGGYTF
TRBV24-1 | CATRDRNEQFF
TRBV12-3/TRBV12-4 | CASSIQQVYGYTF
TRBV28 | CASTDRRGGYTF
TRBV5-1 | CASSPSTGGPSTDTQYF